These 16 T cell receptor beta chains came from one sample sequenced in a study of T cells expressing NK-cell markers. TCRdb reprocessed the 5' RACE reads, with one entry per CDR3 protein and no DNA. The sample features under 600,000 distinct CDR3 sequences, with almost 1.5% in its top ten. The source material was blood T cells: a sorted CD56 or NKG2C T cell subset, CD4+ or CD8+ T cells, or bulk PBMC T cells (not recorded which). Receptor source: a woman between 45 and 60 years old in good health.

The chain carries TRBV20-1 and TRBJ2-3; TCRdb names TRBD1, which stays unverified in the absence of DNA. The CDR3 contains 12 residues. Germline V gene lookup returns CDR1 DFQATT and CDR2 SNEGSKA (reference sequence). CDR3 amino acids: CSAAISRMKQYF.

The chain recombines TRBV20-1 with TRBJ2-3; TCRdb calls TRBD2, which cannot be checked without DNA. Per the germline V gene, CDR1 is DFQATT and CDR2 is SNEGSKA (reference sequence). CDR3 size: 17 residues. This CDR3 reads CSAAGLAGGGPVDTQYF.

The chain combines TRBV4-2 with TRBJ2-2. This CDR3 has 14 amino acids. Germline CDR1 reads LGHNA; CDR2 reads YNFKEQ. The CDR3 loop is CASSQDPTVGELFF.

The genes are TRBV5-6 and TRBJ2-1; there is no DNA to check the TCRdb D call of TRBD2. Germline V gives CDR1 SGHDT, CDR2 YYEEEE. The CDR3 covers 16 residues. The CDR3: CASSFWGLAEDNEQFF.

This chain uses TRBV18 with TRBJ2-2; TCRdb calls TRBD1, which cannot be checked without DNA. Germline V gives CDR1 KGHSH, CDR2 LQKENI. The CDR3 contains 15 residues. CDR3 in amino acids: CASSRPARDTGELFF.

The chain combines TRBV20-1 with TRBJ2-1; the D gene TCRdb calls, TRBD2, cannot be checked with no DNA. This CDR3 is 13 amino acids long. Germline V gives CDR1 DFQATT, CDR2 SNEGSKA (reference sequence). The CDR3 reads CSARLGLRHEQFF.

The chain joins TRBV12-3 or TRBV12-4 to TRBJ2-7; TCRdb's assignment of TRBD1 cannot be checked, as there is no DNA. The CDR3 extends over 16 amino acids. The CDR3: CASTRGNTGTGYEQYF.

CDR3 region: CGASTDTSYEQYF. V is TRBV29-1 and J is TRBJ2-7; TCRdb's D call, TRBD1, is unchecked because there is no DNA. The CDR3 contains 13 residues. Germline V gene sequence: CDR1 SQVTM, CDR2 ANQGSEA.

This CDR3 is CASRRPGQGALAFF. The chain joins TRBV6-2 or TRBV6-3 to TRBJ1-1; TCRdb designates TRBD1, a call that cannot be tested without DNA. The CDR3 consists of 14 residues. Per the germline V gene, CDR1 is MNHEY and CDR2 is SVGEGT.

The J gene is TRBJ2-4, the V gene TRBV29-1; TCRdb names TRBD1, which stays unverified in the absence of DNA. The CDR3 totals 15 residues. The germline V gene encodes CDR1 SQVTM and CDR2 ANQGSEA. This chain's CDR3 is CSVEGLAGLGNIQYF.

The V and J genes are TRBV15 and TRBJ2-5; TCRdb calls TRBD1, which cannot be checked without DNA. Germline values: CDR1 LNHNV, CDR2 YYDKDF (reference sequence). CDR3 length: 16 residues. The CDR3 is CATSRVHWTGPETQYF.

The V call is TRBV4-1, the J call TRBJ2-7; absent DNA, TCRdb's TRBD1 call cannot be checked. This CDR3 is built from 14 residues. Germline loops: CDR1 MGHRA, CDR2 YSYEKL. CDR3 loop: CASSHGQTRYEQYF.

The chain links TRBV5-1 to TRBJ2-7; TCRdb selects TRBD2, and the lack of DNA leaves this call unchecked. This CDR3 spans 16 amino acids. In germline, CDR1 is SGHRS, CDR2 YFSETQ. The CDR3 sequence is CASSWGSGLAFLEQYF.

CDR3 residues: CASSFRGNTDTQYF. The V gene is TRBV27, the J gene TRBJ2-3; the D gene TCRdb calls, TRBD1, cannot be checked with no DNA. Per the germline V gene, CDR1 is MNHEY and CDR2 is SMNVEV (reference sequence). This CDR3 spans 14 amino acids.

CDR3: CASSSKAGGEVSEQFF. The chain links TRBV6-1 to TRBJ2-1; with no DNA, the TCRdb D assignment of TRBD1 cannot be verified. The germline gives CDR1 MNHNS, CDR2 SASEGT. CDR3 length: 16 amino acids.

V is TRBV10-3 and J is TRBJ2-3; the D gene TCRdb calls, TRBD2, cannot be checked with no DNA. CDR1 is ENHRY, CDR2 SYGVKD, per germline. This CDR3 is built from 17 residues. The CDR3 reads CAILLAGGPFGTDTQYF.